This note documents a single T cell receptor (beta chain) sequence. The CDR3 runs 15 residues. V trimming: 6 bases; J trimming: 0 bases; junction bases outside the gene matches: 7. Looked up from germline, CDR1 is DFQATT and CDR2 is SNEGSKA (reference sequence). Amplifying from RNA transcripts, the study obtained TCR beta CDR3 regions. The workflow started with a first-round RT-PCR run with HTBI primers and then moved on to a second-round multiplex PCR. TCRdb redid the calling of the multiplex PCR reads with MiXCR, one entry per CDR3 protein. The sample contains a few hundred thousand distinct CDR3 sequences, around 18% of which appear only once. These data come from a study of Graves' ophthalmopathy and Graves' hyperthyroidism.

This chain uses TRBV20-1 with TRBJ2-7; 11 bases agree with TRBD1. The source material was peripheral blood. This TCR was sampled from a woman in her late teens or twenties with Graves' ophthalmopathy. The CDR3 bases are TGCAGTGCAGACGGGACAGGGGGAAGCTCCTACGAGCAGTACTTC. Translation gives CSADGTGGSSYEQYF.